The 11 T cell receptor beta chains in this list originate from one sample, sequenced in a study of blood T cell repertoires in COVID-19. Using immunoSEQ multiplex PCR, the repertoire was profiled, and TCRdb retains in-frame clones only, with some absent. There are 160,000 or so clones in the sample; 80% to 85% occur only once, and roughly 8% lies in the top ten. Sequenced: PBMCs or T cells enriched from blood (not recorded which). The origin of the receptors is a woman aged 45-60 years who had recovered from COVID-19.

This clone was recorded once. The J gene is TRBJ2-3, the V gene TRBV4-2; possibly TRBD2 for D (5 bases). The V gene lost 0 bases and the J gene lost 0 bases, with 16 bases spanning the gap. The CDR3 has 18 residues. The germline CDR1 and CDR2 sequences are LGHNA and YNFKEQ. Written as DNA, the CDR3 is TGTGCCAGCAGCCAAGACACTATATTCGGGATAAGCACAGATACGCAGTATTTT. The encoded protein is CASSQDTIFGISTDTQYF.

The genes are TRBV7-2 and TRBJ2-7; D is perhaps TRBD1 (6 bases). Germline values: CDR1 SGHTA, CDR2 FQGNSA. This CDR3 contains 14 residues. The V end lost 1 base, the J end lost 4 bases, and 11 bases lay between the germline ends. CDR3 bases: TGTGCCAGCAGCTTAGGACAGGTACAATACGAGCAGTACTTC. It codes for CASSLGQVQYEQYF. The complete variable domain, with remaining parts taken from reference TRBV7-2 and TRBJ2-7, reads GAGVSQSPSNKVTEKGKDVELRCDPISGHTALYWYRQSLGQGLEFLIYFQGNSAPDKSGLPSDRFSAERTGGSVSTLTIQRTQQEDSAVYLCASSLGQVQYEQYFGPGTRLTVT.

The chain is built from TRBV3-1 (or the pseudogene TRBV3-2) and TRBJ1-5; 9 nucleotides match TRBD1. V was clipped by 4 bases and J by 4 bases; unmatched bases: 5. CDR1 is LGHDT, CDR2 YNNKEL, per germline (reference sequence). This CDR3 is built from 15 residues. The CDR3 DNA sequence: TGTGCCAGCAGCCCACCGGGACAGGGAAATCAGCCCCAGCATTTT. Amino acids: CASSPPGQGNQPQHF.

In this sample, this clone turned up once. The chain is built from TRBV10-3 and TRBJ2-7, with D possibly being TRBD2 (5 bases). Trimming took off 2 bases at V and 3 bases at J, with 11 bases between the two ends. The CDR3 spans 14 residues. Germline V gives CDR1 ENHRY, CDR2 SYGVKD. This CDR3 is CAISEGLQFYEQYF. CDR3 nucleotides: TGTGCCATCAGTGAGGGACTTCAGTTCTACGAGCAGTACTTC.

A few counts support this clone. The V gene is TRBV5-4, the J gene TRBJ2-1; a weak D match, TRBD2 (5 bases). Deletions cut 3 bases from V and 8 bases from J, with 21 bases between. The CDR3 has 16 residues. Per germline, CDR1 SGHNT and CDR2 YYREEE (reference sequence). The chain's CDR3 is CASSSLAGLPGDEQFF. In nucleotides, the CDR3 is TGTGCCAGCAGCTCACTCGCCGGACTCCCCGGAGATGAGCAGTTCTTC.

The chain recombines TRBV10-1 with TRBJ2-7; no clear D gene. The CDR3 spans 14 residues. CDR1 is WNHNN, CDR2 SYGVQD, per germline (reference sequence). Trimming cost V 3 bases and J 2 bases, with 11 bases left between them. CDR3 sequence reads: CASSDHRPTYEQYF. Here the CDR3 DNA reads TGCGCCAGCAGTGACCACCGCCCTACCTACGAGCAGTACTTC.

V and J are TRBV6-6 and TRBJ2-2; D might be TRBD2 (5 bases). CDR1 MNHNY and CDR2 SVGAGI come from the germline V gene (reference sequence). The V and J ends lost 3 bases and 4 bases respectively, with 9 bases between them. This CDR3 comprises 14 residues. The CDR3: CASSYLRGTGELFF. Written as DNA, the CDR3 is TGTGCCAGCAGTTATTTACGGGGCACCGGGGAGCTGTTTTTT.

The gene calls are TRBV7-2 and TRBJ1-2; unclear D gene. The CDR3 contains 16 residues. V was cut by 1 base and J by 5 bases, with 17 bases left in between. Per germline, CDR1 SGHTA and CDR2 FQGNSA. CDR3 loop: CASSLGNSLTHYGYTF. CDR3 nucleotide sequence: TGTGCCAGCAGCTTAGGGAACAGCCTAACCCATTATGGCTACACCTTC. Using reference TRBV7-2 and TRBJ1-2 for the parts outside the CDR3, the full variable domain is GAGVSQSPSNKVTEKGKDVELRCDPISGHTALYWYRQSLGQGLEFLIYFQGNSAPDKSGLPSDRFSAERTGGSVSTLTIQRTQQEDSAVYLCASSLGNSLTHYGYTFGSGTRLTVV.

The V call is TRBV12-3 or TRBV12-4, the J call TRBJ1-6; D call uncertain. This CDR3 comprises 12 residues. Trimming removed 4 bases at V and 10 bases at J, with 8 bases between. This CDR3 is CASSSAFSPLHF. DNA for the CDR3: TGTGCCAGCAGTTCTGCGTTCTCACCCCTCCACTTT.

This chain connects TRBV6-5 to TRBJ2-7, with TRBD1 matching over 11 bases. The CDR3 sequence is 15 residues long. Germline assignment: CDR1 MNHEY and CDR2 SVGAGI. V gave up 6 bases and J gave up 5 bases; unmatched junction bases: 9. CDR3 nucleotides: TGTGCCAGCAGGGGTCCAGGACAGGGGGCGAACGAGCAGTACTTC. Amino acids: CASRGPGQGANEQYF.

The CDR3 spells CASSQDSARSTDTQYF. DNA of the CDR3: TGCGCCAGCAGCCAAGATAGCGCTCGGAGCACAGATACGCAGTATTTT. The chain couples TRBV4-1 to TRBJ2-3; perhaps TRBD2 as D (5 bases). This CDR3 spans 16 amino acids. In germline, CDR1 is MGHRA, CDR2 YSYEKL. The V and J ends lost 0 bases and 0 bases respectively, with 10 bases between them.